A selection of T cell receptor beta chains follows, all from one sample in a study of OX40 agonist ivuxolimab in advanced cancers. Assay: immunoSEQ multiplex PCR; the TCRdb copy retains only in-frame clones and omits some. This table holds about 29,000 clones, about 87% found once. This sample comprised CD4+ or CD8+ T cells sorted from blood, obtained in a trial of the OX40 agonist ivuxolimab. The receptors stem from an adult with an advanced solid tumor such as melanoma, head and neck, liver or kidney cancer. The CDR3 runs from the conserved cysteine through the conserved F or W. The D gene is left open where the match is weak. Part of the rows lack a size; the others show once, few, many or a class for expanded clones.

v_gene	abundance	j_gene	d_gene	CDR3nt	CDR3aa
TRBV5-6	-	TRBJ2-1	TRBD2	TGTGCCAGCAGCTTGGGACTAGCGGTTAATGAGCAGTTCTTC	CASSLGLAVNEQFF
TRBV10-3	-	TRBJ1-3	-	TGTGCCATCAGTGACCCGAGGAGTCTAGGAAACACCATATATTTT	CAISDPRSLGNTIYF
TRBV28	-	TRBJ1-2	-	TGTGCCATCAAGCTGGGGAACTTCTATGGCTACACCTTC	CAIKLGNFYGYTF
TRBV7-3	once	TRBJ2-3	-	TGTGCCAGCAGCCCCGCCGGACAGCCAGATACGCAGTATTTT	CASSPAGQPDTQYF
TRBV4-3	-	TRBJ1-1	-	TGCGCCAGCAGCCCCGAGGGGATGAACACTGAAGCTTTCTTT	CASSPEGMNTEAFF
TRBV28	-	TRBJ1-5	TRBD1	TGTGCCAGCAGTACCAGGGGGCGAAATCAGCCCCAGCATTTT	CASSTRGRNQPQHF
TRBV18	-	TRBJ1-5	-	TGTGCCAGCTCACGGGACGGGGATCAGCCCCAGCATTTT	CASSRDGDQPQHF
TRBV7-2	-	TRBJ1-2	-	TGTGCCAGCAGCGGTATTGGGGGGGGCCCAAAGCTCTATGGCTACACCTTC	CASSGIGGGPKLYGYTF
TRBV4-1	-	TRBJ2-3	TRBD2	TGCGCCAGCAGCCAAGAAGGCAGCGGGGTTCCCGGAGATACGCAGTATTTT	CASSQEGSGVPGDTQYF
TRBV10-3	-	TRBJ1-2	-	TGTGCCATCAGTAATACAGGGAACGGCTACACCTTC	CAISNTGNGYTF
TRBV7-2	-	TRBJ1-1	TRBD1	TGTGCCAGCAGCTTCCCGAGAAACAGGGGGCTGAACACTGAAGCTTTCTTT	CASSFPRNRGLNTEAFF
TRBV19	-	TRBJ2-7	-	TGTGCCAGTAGTATGTCCGCCCAATTGAGCGAGCAGTACTTC	CASSMSAQLSEQYF
TRBV29-1	-	TRBJ1-5	-	TGCAGCGTTTCGACAGGTGCTAGCAATCAGCCCCAGCATTTT	CSVSTGASNQPQHF
TRBV12-5	-	TRBJ2-1	TRBD1	TGTGCTAGTGGTTTCCACCGGGACAGGGGCTACAATGAGCAGTTCTTC	CASGFHRDRGYNEQFF
TRBV6-5	once	TRBJ2-1	TRBD2	TGTGCCAGCAGACCTGGACTAGCGTATGAGCAGTTCTTC	CASRPGLAYEQFF
TRBV11-3	once	TRBJ2-7	TRBD1	TGTGCCAGCCGGGGACAGCAATACGAGCAGTACTTC	CASRGQQYEQYF
TRBV11-3	-	TRBJ2-7	-	TGTGCCAGCAGCTTAGATCAGCCACGGGATTCCTACGAGCAGTACTTC	CASSLDQPRDSYEQYF
TRBV27	-	TRBJ2-2	-	TGTGCCAGCAGCCCACTAACCCACACCGGGGAGCTGTTTTTT	CASSPLTHTGELFF
TRBV7-6	-	TRBJ2-1	-	TGTGCCAGCAGCTTGGCCTTTCATGAGCAGTTCTTC	CASSLAFHEQFF
TRBV5-5	-	TRBJ1-4	-	TGTGCCAGCAGCTTGGAGCCGGGGTCAGCTAATGAAAAACTGTTTTTT	CASSLEPGSANEKLFF
TRBV9	-	TRBJ2-2	-	TGTGCCAGCAGCGTGTACGGGGGCGGAAGCACCGGGGAGCTGTTTTTT	CASSVYGGGSTGELFF
TRBV29-1	-	TRBJ2-1	TRBD1	TGCAGCGTTGTGAAACAGGGGCGTTACAATGAGCAGTTCTTC	CSVVKQGRYNEQFF
TRBV27	-	TRBJ2-1	-	TGTGCCAGCAGTCCGGGACTCACTCTCTTTGGGTACAATGAGCAGTTCTTC	CASSPGLTLFGYNEQFF
TRBV30	-	TRBJ2-3	TRBD1	TGTGCCTGGGCCGGGACAGGGAGCACAGATACGCAGTATTTT	CAWAGTGSTDTQYF
TRBV30	-	TRBJ2-7	-	TGTGCCTGGAGTGTTACGGGGGGCGCCGAGCAGTACTTC	CAWSVTGGAEQYF
TRBV23-1	-	TRBJ2-7	-	TGCGCCAGCAGTCCCCGGCGGGGAACGACCTCCTACGAGCAGTACTTC	CASSPRRGTTSYEQYF
TRBV25-1	-	TRBJ1-1	-	TGTGCCAGCAGTGAATTTTGGTTGGGTACCACTGAAGCTTTCTTT	CASSEFWLGTTEAFF
TRBV19	-	TRBJ1-6	-	TGTGCCAGTAGTATGACAATTGATTCACCCCTCCACTTT	CASSMTIDSPLHF
TRBV19	-	TRBJ2-7	TRBD2	TGTGCCAGTAGTAGCCCCCGGACTAGCGAGCAGTACTTC	CASSSPRTSEQYF
TRBV4-2	-	TRBJ1-1	-	TGTGCCAGCAGCCAAGAATTGGGAACTCCCGCAGCTTTCTTT	CASSQELGTPAAFF
TRBV4-1	-	TRBJ2-1	-	TGCGCCAGCGGGTCCTACAATGAGCAGTTCTTC	CASGSYNEQFF
TRBV13	-	TRBJ2-7	-	TGTGCCAGCGGATCCTCGGCCTCCTACGAGCAGTACTTC	CASGSSASYEQYF
TRBV7-9	-	TRBJ2-7	-	TGTGCCAGCAGCTTAGTCCGGACTGAGACCTACGAGCAGTACTTC	CASSLVRTETYEQYF
TRBV5-5	-	TRBJ1-5	TRBD1	TGTGCCAGCAGCCGGGACAGCCTTAGCAATCAGCCCCAGCATTTT	CASSRDSLSNQPQHF
TRBV15	few	TRBJ2-1	-	TGTGCCACCAGCAGAGCAGGGGGGGACTACAATGAGCAGTTCTTC	CATSRAGGDYNEQFF
TRBV27	-	TRBJ2-1	-	TGTGCCAGCACCGGTCCGGGAGATCCGTACAATGAGCAGTTCTTC	CASTGPGDPYNEQFF
TRBV2	-	TRBJ2-1	TRBD2	TGTGCCAGCAGTTCGGGACTAGCTACCTACAATGAGCAGTTCTTC	CASSSGLATYNEQFF
TRBV2	-	TRBJ1-1	-	TGTGCCAGCAGTGACAATTATCGCAGGATTGAAGCTTTCTTT	CASSDNYRRIEAFF
TRBV7-6	-	TRBJ2-7	-	TGTGCCAGCAGTTACAAGGGGTACGCATTCTCCTACGAGCAGTACTTC	CASSYKGYAFSYEQYF
TRBV5-6	-	TRBJ2-7	TRBD1	TGTGCCAGCAGCCATCCCAGGGGGCCCTCCTACGAGCAGTACTTC	CASSHPRGPSYEQYF
TRBV4-3	-	TRBJ2-3	-	TGCGCCAGCAGCGAGACCAGGGGGGGGCTCACAGATACGCAGTATTTT	CASSETRGGLTDTQYF
TRBV7-3	-	TRBJ2-7	-	TGTGCCAGCAGCCCTCGGGGGGCGGGAGAGCAGTACTTC	CASSPRGAGEQYF
TRBV11-2	-	TRBJ2-7	TRBD2	TGTGCCAGCAGCTTAGTGCTAGCGGGAGTTCGAGAGCAGTACTTC	CASSLVLAGVREQYF
TRBV19	-	TRBJ2-3	TRBD2	TGTGCCAGTAGTGCCTCCCCTAGCGGGGGGGCAGATACGCAGTATTTT	CASSASPSGGADTQYF
TRBV11-3	-	TRBJ1-1	-	TGTGCCAGCAGCTTTAAGGCGGGGAATGAAGCTTTCTTT	CASSFKAGNEAFF
TRBV21-1	-	TRBJ1-4	-	TGTGCCAGCAGACTAAACCGACAGGGTGAAGGAAAACTGTTTTTT	CASRLNRQGEGKLFF
TRBV15	-	TRBJ1-2	-	TGTGCCACCAGCATCGGGCGCCAGGGTAACTATGGCTACACCTTC	CATSIGRQGNYGYTF
TRBV18	-	TRBJ2-5	TRBD2	TGTGCCAGCTCATCGAAACTAGCGGGGTCGGGGGAGACCCAGTACTTC	CASSSKLAGSGETQYF